This T cell receptor (beta chain) came from a study of cytomegalovirus exposure and HLA in healthy donors. Vbeta (60) and Jbeta (13) primers were used in the PCR. The method was immunoSEQ multiplex PCR; TCRdb's version includes in-frame clones alone and lacks a portion of them. The sample includes tens of thousands of clones. Trimming removed 5 bases from V and 2 bases from J, with 12 bases in between. CDR1 SGHAT and CDR2 FQNNGV come from the germline V gene. CDR3 length: 14 residues. V usage is TRBV11-2 and J usage is TRBJ2-5; no definite D call. Material for sequencing was PBMCs. This receptor was obtained from a middle-aged woman in good health and CMV-seronegative. For the CDR3, the DNA is TGTGCCAGCAGCCCTACGGCCGGGCAAGAGACCCAGTACTTC. Translating it yields CASSPTAGQETQYF. The full variable domain, completed using reference TRBV11-2 and TRBJ2-5, is EAGVAQSPRYKIIEKRQSVAFWCNPISGHATLYWYQQILGQGPKLLIQFQNNGVVDDSQLPKDRFSAERLKGVDSTLKIQPAKLEDSAVYLCASSPTAGQETQYFGPGTRLLVL.